Listed here are 5 T cell receptor beta chains from one sample, sequenced in a study of cytomegalovirus exposure and HLA in healthy donors. PCR involved 60 Vbeta and 13 Jbeta primers. The table came from immunoSEQ multiplex PCR; TCRdb's copy has only in-frame clones and leaves some out. Of 130,000 or so clones listed, roughly four fifths are singletons. Sample: PBMCs. The receptors were sampled from a woman between 55 and 75 years old in good health and CMV-seronegative.

Only a few counts were recorded for this clone. Germline is not matched at one junction end, which may reflect a read error. The rearrangement links TRBV7-7 to TRBJ2-3; 8 bases map to TRBD2. CDR1 is SSHAT, CDR2 FNYEAQ, per germline (reference sequence). This CDR3 comprises 14 residues. The CDR3 nucleotides read TGTGCTAGCAGCCCCGGGGGGGCCCCAGATACGCAGTATTTT. This gives the protein CASSPGGAPDTQYF.

The chain combines TRBV2 with TRBJ2-2; 7 bases are a match to TRBD1. V shed 6 bases and J 1 base; nucleotides not matched to a gene: 5. Germline lookup yields CDR1 SNHLY and CDR2 FYNNEI. This CDR3 is built from 15 residues. Written as DNA, the CDR3 is TGTGCCAGCAGGAGGGGACAGAGGAACACCGGGGAGCTGTTTTTT. The encoded protein is CASRRGQRNTGELFF.

The gene calls are TRBV5-1 and TRBJ2-3; TRBD1 agrees at 10 bases. This CDR3 is built from 13 residues. The trim removed 10 bases at V and 4 bases at J, leaving 6 bases unmatched. The germline CDR1 and CDR2 sequences are SGHRS and YFSETQ. The CDR3 DNA sequence: TGCGCCTCGCTGGGGACAGGGGCAGATACGCAGTATTTT. The encoded protein is CASLGTGADTQYF.

The gene calls are TRBV2 and TRBJ1-4; TRBD1 is a possible D gene (5 bases). The CDR3 runs to 12 residues. The germline gives CDR1 SNHLY, CDR2 FYNNEI. Trimming took 2 bases from V and 7 from J, leaving 5 bases between them. CDR3: CASSERGEKLFF. The CDR3 DNA sequence: TGTGCCAGCAGTGAAAGGGGTGAAAAACTGTTTTTT.

This clone was seen more than once but under ten times. The chain recombines TRBV2 with TRBJ1-1; 8 bases are a match to TRBD1. The V segment lost 7 bases and the J segment 1 base; nucleotides outside the gene matches: 8. The CDR3 length is 15 residues. CDR1 is SNHLY, CDR2 FYNNEI, per germline. The CDR3: CASKGGGQGNTEAFF. The CDR3 nucleotides are TGTGCCAGCAAAGGGGGCGGACAGGGGAACACTGAAGCTTTCTTT.